This TCR beta chain was identified in a study of blood T cell repertoires in COVID-19. V shed 6 bases, J shed 6 bases, and the junction held 10 bases outside the gene matches. The CDR3 runs 15 residues. Germline CDR1 SNHLY, CDR2 FYNNEI. The method was immunoSEQ multiplex PCR; TCRdb's version includes in-frame clones alone and lacks a portion of them. The sample gives about 36,000 clones, about 76% of which show up once; roughly a tenth is in the top ten. The clonotype comes from an older man with COVID-19, enrolled during active disease. Sequencing input: peripheral blood. This sequence joins TRBV2 and TRBJ2-1, with 8 bases identical to TRBD1. As DNA, the CDR3 is TGTGCCAGCAGCCCGGGACAGGCGGTTATCAATGAGCAGTTCTTC. It translates to CASSPGQAVINEQFF.